Listed here are 9 T cell receptor beta chains from one sample, sequenced in a study of shared clonotypes between healthy human individuals. Sequenced by immunoSEQ multiplex PCR; TCRdb stores in-frame clones only, minus some. The data show hundreds of thousands of clones, about 95% seen once. The naive CD8 fraction comprised CD45RO-negative cells positively selected for CCR7 and excluded terminally differentiated effector memory CD45RA+ cells. Sequencing used naive CD8+ T cells sorted from blood. These receptors were taken from a woman aged 25 to 39 in good health.

With regard to this clone: The identical CDR3 is also encoded by other nucleotide sequences in the sample. The rearrangement joins TRBV27 to TRBJ2-1, with D unclear. In germline, CDR1 is MNHEY, CDR2 SMNVEV (reference sequence). The length of the CDR3 is 13 residues. Trimming pared 4 bases from V and 0 bases from J, leaving 4 bases between. The CDR3 protein is CASSSSSYNEQFF. The CDR3 DNA follows: TGTGCCAGCAGTTCAAGCTCCTACAATGAGCAGTTCTTC.

The rearrangement uses TRBV6-6 and TRBJ2-5; the D is unclear. CDR3 length equals 13 residues. V lost 2 bases and J lost 9, with 13 bases in between. The germline V gene has CDR1 MNHNY and CDR2 SVGAGI (reference sequence). The CDR3 sequence: CASSYPPYLPQYF. CDR3 in DNA: TGTGCCAGCAGTTACCCACCCTATCTCCCCCAGTACTTC.

The chain couples TRBV7-6 to TRBJ2-7; perhaps TRBD2 as D (6 bases). The CDR3 contains 14 residues. The germline V gene has CDR1 SGHVS and CDR2 FNYEAQ. The V gene lost 3 bases and the J gene lost 2 bases, with 11 bases spanning the gap. The CDR3 coding sequence is TGTGCCAGCAGCTTGGGAGGAAACCCCTACGAGCAGTACTTC. It translates to CASSLGGNPYEQYF. Using reference TRBV7-6 and TRBJ2-7 for the parts outside the CDR3, the full variable domain is GAGVSQSPRYKVTKRGQDVALRCDPISGHVSLYWYRQALGQGPEFLTYFNYEAQQDKSGLPNDRFSAERPEGSISTLTIQRTEQRDSAMYRCASSLGGNPYEQYFGPGTRLTVT.

V and J are TRBV10-2 and TRBJ1-4; TRBD1 might be the D (6 bases). CDR3 length: 15 residues. The V gene lost 9 bases and the J gene lost 6 bases, with 20 bases spanning the gap. Germline loops: CDR1 WSHSY, CDR2 SAAADI. The CDR3 loop reads CASGWGPMDHEKLFF. Written as DNA, the CDR3 is TGCGCCAGTGGTTGGGGGCCTATGGACCATGAAAAACTGTTTTTT.

The genes are TRBV25-1 and TRBJ2-7, with D hard to call. Trimming pared 2 bases from V and 7 bases from J, leaving 9 bases between. This CDR3 is built from 12 residues. Germline CDR1 reads MGHDK; CDR2 reads SYGVNS. The CDR3 loop reads CASSEVRQEQYF. CDR3 nucleotides: TGTGCCAGCAGTGAAGTGAGGCAAGAGCAGTACTTC.

The gene calls are TRBV5-1 and TRBJ2-7; 15 nucleotides line up with TRBD2. Per the germline V gene, CDR1 is SGHRS and CDR2 is YFSETQ. Germline trimming cut 4 bases from V and 0 bases from J; bases unmatched to any gene: 11. The CDR3 loop spans 19 amino acids. CDR3 in amino acids: CASSPAGTSGRMSSYEQYF. In nucleotides, the CDR3 is TGCGCCAGCAGCCCGGCAGGGACTAGCGGGAGGATGAGCTCCTACGAGCAGTACTTC.

Here the CDR3 DNA reads TGTGCCAAAAAGACAGATAAATCCTACGAGCAGTACTTC. Translated, it gives CAKKTDKSYEQYF. The gene calls are TRBV6-6 and TRBJ2-7; a weak D match, TRBD1 (5 bases). The CDR3 totals 13 residues. Germline V gene lookup returns CDR1 MNHNY and CDR2 SVGAGI (reference sequence). V dropped 10 bases and J dropped 1 base, with 14 bases sitting between them.

This chain uses TRBV28 with TRBJ2-4, with D tentatively TRBD1 or TRBD2 (5 bases each). Germline V CDR1 and CDR2: MDHEN, SYDVKM. The V end lost 7 bases, the J end lost 4 bases, and 20 bases lay between the germline ends. The length of the CDR3 is 16 residues. CDR3 DNA sequence: TGTGCCAGCACGGGTGGGGGATGGGTGAGGAAAAACATTCAGTACTTC. As protein: CASTGGGWVRKNIQYF. Drawing the rest from reference TRBV28 and TRBJ2-4, the complete variable domain is DVKVTQSSRYLVKRTGEKVFLECVQDMDHENMFWYRQDPGLGLRLIYFSYDVKMKEKGDIPEGYSVSREKKERFSLILESASTNQTSMYLCASTGGGWVRKNIQYFGAGTRLSVL.

The gene calls are TRBV2 and TRBJ2-7; D uncertain. V was clipped by 7 bases and J by 3 bases, with 10 bases between them. The CDR3 spans 12 residues. Looked up from germline, CDR1 is SNHLY and CDR2 is FYNNEI. The CDR3 here is CASMSGGYEQYF. The DNA for the CDR3 is TGTGCCAGCATGTCAGGCGGCTACGAGCAGTACTTC.